The sequence of this TCR beta chain was determined in a study of blood T cell repertoires in COVID-19. Across the whole study: PBMCs, B-cell-depleted T cells, or T cells were the source of the cDNA or gDNA that made up the material.

CDR3 length: 14 residues. V was pared by 3 bases and J by 5 bases, with 3 bases of the junction left unmatched. CDR1 is SGDLS and CDR2 is YYNGEE in the germline V gene. The data were produced by immunoSEQ multiplex PCR, yet TCRdb's version contains in-frame clones alone and is incomplete. The data contain about 230,000 clones, roughly 80% of them singletons. The sample comprised peripheral blood. The V call is TRBV9, the J call TRBJ2-3; TRBD1 agrees at 10 bases. This TCR came from a woman in her sixties or seventies with active or convalescent COVID-19. The CDR3 bases are TGTGCCAGCAGCGCACGGGACAGGGGAGATACGCAGTATTTT. Translated, it gives CASSARDRGDTQYF.